This record looks at one T cell receptor beta chain sequence and its context. The ends were cut back, 0 bases at V and 4 bases at J, with 9 bases in the middle. Germline CDR1 reads SEHNR; CDR2 reads FQNEAQ (reference sequence). The CDR3 spans 14 residues. The entry originates in a study of monozygotic twins with cystic fibrosis. TCRdb's table, derived via immunoSEQ multiplex PCR, lists solely in-frame clones and lacks some. The data contain 34,000 or so clones, under 95% of them singletons. The TCR was taken from a boy between 2 and 15 years old with cystic fibrosis. This chain uses TRBV7-9 with TRBJ1-1; no firm D call. The sequencing input was blood. The CDR3 region has the DNA TGTGCCAGCAGCTTAGCAGGATATGGCACTGAAGCTTTCTTT. Its protein product is CASSLAGYGTEAFF.